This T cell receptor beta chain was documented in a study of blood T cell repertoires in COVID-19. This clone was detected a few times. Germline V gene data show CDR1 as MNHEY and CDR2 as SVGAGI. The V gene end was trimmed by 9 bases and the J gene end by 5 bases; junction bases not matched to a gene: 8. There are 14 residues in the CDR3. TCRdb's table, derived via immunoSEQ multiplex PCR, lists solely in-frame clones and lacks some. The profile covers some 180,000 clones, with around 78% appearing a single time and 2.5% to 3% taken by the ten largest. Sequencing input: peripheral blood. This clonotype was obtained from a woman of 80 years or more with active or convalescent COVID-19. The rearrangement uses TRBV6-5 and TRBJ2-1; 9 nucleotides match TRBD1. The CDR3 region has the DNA TGTGCCAGTCACCGGGACAGGGTAGACAATGAGCAGTTCTTC. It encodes CASHRDRVDNEQFF.